Listed here are 5 T cell receptor beta chains from one sample, sequenced in a study of early T cells in non-severe SARS-CoV-2 infection. TCRdb reanalysed the 5' RACE reads using MiXCR and keeps one entry per CDR3 protein. This table has 32,000 or so distinct CDR3 sequences, around 9% appearing once. Sequenced: whole blood. These receptors were obtained from an adult who was a healthcare worker with PCR-confirmed SARS-CoV-2 infection or an uninfected control (not recorded which).

In this sample, this clonotype turned up a few times. This chain links TRBV28 with TRBJ2-7; D might be TRBD2 (5 bases). Trimming pared 7 bases from V and 6 bases from J, leaving 16 bases between. Germline CDR1 reads MDHEN; CDR2 reads SYDVKM. This CDR3 is 13 amino acids long. CDR3: CASTISRTGEQYF. The CDR3 coding sequence is TGTGCCAGCACCATTTCAAGGACTGGCGAGCAGTACTTC.

This clonotype was recorded many times. The V gene is TRBV12-3 or TRBV12-4, the J gene TRBJ1-5, with D unclear. The ends were cut back, 3 bases at V and 4 bases at J, with 10 bases in the middle. The CDR3 has 14 amino acids. Written as DNA, the CDR3 is TGTGCCAGCAGTTTGACGCTAGGGAATCAGCCCCAGCATTTT. Translated, it gives CASSLTLGNQPQHF.

CDR3 DNA sequence: TGTGCCAGCAGCTTAGCGGTCAGGCCTACTAACTATGGCTACACCTTC. It codes for CASSLAVRPTNYGYTF. The rearrangement joins TRBV7-2 to TRBJ1-2, with no clear D. V lost 0 bases to trimming and J lost 0 bases, with 11 bases between them. Looked up from germline, CDR1 is SGHTA and CDR2 is FQGNSA. The CDR3 loop spans 16 amino acids.

This clonotype was counted many times. The rearrangement links TRBV7-2 to TRBJ2-7, with 8 bases that match TRBD2. In germline, CDR1 is SGHTA, CDR2 FQGNSA. The CDR3 is 14 residues long. J gave up 2 bases and V 7 bases, and 7 bases lay outside the gene matches. CDR3 loop: CASTFSGAAYEQYF. CDR3 nucleotides: TGTGCCAGCACCTTTAGCGGGGCGGCCTACGAGCAGTACTTC.

This clonotype has more than one count but fewer than ten. One end of the junction fails to match germline, which may point to a read error. V gene TRBV11-2 combines with J gene TRBJ2-5; unclear D gene. The CDR3 consists of 15 residues. Germline CDR1 SGHAT, CDR2 FQNNGV. CDR3 sequence: CASSLSRPSGTMPLF. As DNA, the CDR3 is TGTGCCAGCAGCTTGTCCCGGCCAAGTGGTACCATGCCCCTCTTC.